Shown below are 15 T cell receptor beta chains from a single sample sequenced in a study of T-cell reconstitution after alpha-beta-depleted transplantation in children. As it was prepared, the TCRbeta library received unique molecular identifiers. TCRdb reprocessed the PCR reads via MiXCR and lists one record per CDR3 protein. Of around 700,000 distinct CDR3 sequences listed, roughly 14% are singletons. The source material was PBMCs, sampled before TCRalphabeta/CD19-depleted stem cell transplant. The receptors here all came from a girl aged 2-10 years with congenital amegakaryocytic thrombocytopenia, due to receive a stem cell transplant.

This clonotype was counted ten times or more. The chain couples TRBV20-1 to TRBJ2-5, with a possible D match to TRBD1 (6 bases). This CDR3 region has 13 residues. The V end was cut by 6 bases, the J end by 2 bases, with 13 bases between. Germline CDR1 is DFQATT and CDR2 is SNEGSKA (reference sequence). The CDR3 DNA follows: TGCAGTGCAGTCGGGACAACTCAAGAGACCCAGTACTTC. Its protein product is CSAVGTTQETQYF.

In its sample, this clonotype was seen many times. V gene TRBV18 combines with J gene TRBJ2-1; TRBD2 matches 7 bases. The trim removed 3 bases at V and 0 bases at J, leaving 5 bases unmatched. This CDR3 comprises 16 residues. Germline CDR1 reads KGHSH; CDR2 reads LQKENI. CDR3 protein: CASSPGGRSSYNEQFF. CDR3 DNA sequence: TGTGCCAGCTCACCGGGAGGGCGTAGCTCCTACAATGAGCAGTTCTTC. Full variable domain (missing parts from reference TRBV18 and TRBJ2-1): NAGVMQNPRHLVRRRGQEARLRCSPMKGHSHVYWYRQLPEEGLKFMVYLQKENIIDESGMPKERFSAEFPKEGPSILRIQQVVRGDSAAYFCASSPGGRSSYNEQFFGPGTRLTVL.

CDR3 DNA: TGTGCCAGTTCTTCCCTGGGCCGTCGGGACAGGGGTTACGAGCAGTACTTC. Encoded protein: CASSSLGRRDRGYEQYF. The chain is built from TRBV19 and TRBJ2-7, with 10 nucleotides matching TRBD1. Trimming took 8 bases from V and 4 from J; bases not matched to a gene: 17. The CDR3 contains 17 residues. CDR1 and CDR2 (germline): LNHDA, SQIVND (reference sequence).

This clonotype was seen repeatedly, ten times or more. One junction end does not reproduce the germline sequence, and a read error may be involved. The rearrangement joins TRBV6-5 to TRBJ2-5, with D perhaps TRBD1 (5 bases). The V gene's germline CDR1 is MNHEY and CDR2 SVGAGI. This CDR3 region has 13 residues. The CDR3 nucleotides read TGTGCCAGCAGTTACCGCGGCCTGTCAGGGTTGGACTTC. Protein sequence: CASSYRGLSGLDF.

The V call is TRBV20-1, the J call TRBJ2-1; TRBD1 agrees at 7 bases. Germline V gene sequence: CDR1 DFQATT, CDR2 SNEGSKA (reference sequence). The CDR3 has 12 residues. V lost 5 bases to trimming and J lost 7 bases; unmatched junction nucleotides: 5. The CDR3 DNA sequence: TGCAGTGCTGAGGGGGCGTGGAATGAGCAGTTCTTC. It encodes CSAEGAWNEQFF.

The chain has TRBV5-1 and TRBJ2-1; 8 positions agree with TRBD2. J was trimmed by 8 bases and V by 0 bases; bases with no gene match: 7. Germline V lookup: CDR1 SGHRS, CDR2 YFSETQ. This CDR3 has 15 amino acids. DNA of the CDR3: TGCGCCAGCAGCTTGGTTGCGGGAGGACGGGATGAGCAGTTCTTC. Translated, it gives CASSLVAGGRDEQFF. Complete variable domain (other parts from reference TRBV5-1 and TRBJ2-1): KAGVTQTPRYLIKTRGQQVTLSCSPISGHRSVSWYQQTPGQGLQFLFEYFSETQRNKGNFPGRFSGRQFSNSRSEMNVSTLELGDSALYLCASSLVAGGRDEQFFGPGTRLTVL.

This clonotype was observed at least ten times. The gene calls are TRBV5-1 and TRBJ2-5, with 10 bases matching TRBD2. V lost 8 bases to trimming and J lost 2 bases; unmatched junction nucleotides: 6. The CDR3 has 14 residues. CDR1 is SGHRS, CDR2 YFSETQ, per germline. The CDR3 DNA follows: TGCGCCAGACCTAGCGGGAGACGACAAGAGACCCAGTACTTC. Translation: CARPSGRRQETQYF. The whole variable domain, remainder taken from reference TRBV5-1 and TRBJ2-5, is KAGVTQTPRYLIKTRGQQVTLSCSPISGHRSVSWYQQTPGQGLQFLFEYFSETQRNKGNFPGRFSGRQFSNSRSEMNVSTLELGDSALYLCARPSGRRQETQYFGPGTRLLVL.

This clonotype was counted ten times or more. V is TRBV3-1 and J is TRBJ1-1; D remains unclear. Germline V CDR1 and CDR2: LGHDT, YNNKEL (reference sequence). The CDR3 covers 14 residues. V lost 2 bases and J 1 base, leaving 8 bases between the germline ends. CDR3 sequence reads: CASSQRNTNTEAFF. The CDR3 DNA follows: TGTGCCAGCAGCCAACGAAACACGAACACTGAAGCTTTCTTT.

The CDR3 spells CASSYTAVWAYEQYF. The CDR3 DNA reads as TGTGCCAGCAGTTACACCGCGGTCTGGGCCTACGAGCAGTACTTC. The genes are TRBV6-5 and TRBJ2-7; D gene ambiguous. This CDR3 is built from 15 residues. CDR1 is MNHEY and CDR2 is SVGAGI in the germline V gene. V lost 2 bases and J 2 bases, leaving 13 bases between the germline ends.

In this sample, this clonotype turned up many times. The genes are TRBV20-1 and TRBJ2-7, with 12 bases lining up with TRBD2. The V and J ends lost 6 bases and 2 bases, in that order; junction bases with no gene match: 5. Germline loops: CDR1 DFQATT, CDR2 SNEGSKA (reference sequence). The CDR3 sequence is 14 residues long. The CDR3 DNA reads TGCAGTGCGATACTAGCGGGAGGTCCCTACGAGCAGTACTTC. Translation gives CSAILAGGPYEQYF.

The chain uses TRBV20-1 and TRBJ2-4; D may be TRBD1 (8 bases). Trimming pared 3 bases from V and 9 bases from J, leaving 18 bases between. The CDR3 runs 14 residues. Germline-derived CDR1 and CDR2 are DFQATT and SNEGSKA (reference sequence). The CDR3 DNA follows: TGCAGTGCTAGGTCCGGGACAGGCGGGAGCATTCAGTACTTC. It codes for CSARSGTGGSIQYF.

A few counts support this clonotype. The rearrangement links TRBV28 to TRBJ2-7, with 7 bases identical to TRBD1. The CDR3 extends over 13 amino acids. Losses at the gene ends were 9 bases for V and 5 bases for J; bases not matched to a gene: 10. Germline assignment: CDR1 MDHEN and CDR2 SYDVKM. The CDR3 DNA follows: TGTGCCAGTTCGACAGGGCCCCGGGACGAGCAGTACTTC. Translation: CASSTGPRDEQYF.

The rearrangement links TRBV30 to TRBJ1-5; TRBD1 is a possible D gene (5 bases). V shed 3 bases and J shed 7 bases, with 19 bases lying between them. The CDR3 totals 15 residues. Germline CDR1 and CDR2: GTSNPN and SVGIG (reference sequence). The CDR3 DNA is TGTGCCTGGAGCCTCGGGTGGGGGACGGAGCAGCCCCAGCATTTT. Encoded protein: CAWSLGWGTEQPQHF. The whole variable domain, filled in from reference TRBV30 and TRBJ1-5, reads SQTIHQWPATLVQPVGSPLSLECTVEGTSNPNLYWYRQAAGRGLQLLFYSVGIGQISSEVPQNLSASRPQDRQFILSSKKLLLSDSGFYLCAWSLGWGTEQPQHFGDGTRLSIL.

This clonotype occurred many times. The genes are TRBV29-1 and TRBJ2-5; D not certain. Germline CDR1 is SQVTM and CDR2 is ANQGSEA. The CDR3 sequence is 14 residues long. Trimming pared 7 bases from V and 2 bases from J, leaving 17 bases between. The DNA for the CDR3 is TGCAGCGCCGCGAAGCCCGGCTTACAAGAGACCCAGTACTTC. Encoded protein: CSAAKPGLQETQYF.

This clonotype was recorded many times. The V and J genes are TRBV20-1 and TRBJ2-4, with D possibly being TRBD2 (6 bases). From germline, CDR1 is DFQATT and CDR2 SNEGSKA (reference sequence). This CDR3 region has 13 residues. V was shortened by 6 bases and J by 7 bases, with 16 bases between the two germline ends. The CDR3 reads CSANSGLGNIQYF. The CDR3 DNA follows: TGCAGTGCAAACTCGGGACTTGGGAACATTCAGTACTTC.